A single sample gave rise to the 17 T cell receptor beta chains below, sequenced in a study of beta chain features in type 1 diabetes. Sequencing targeted expressed TCRB transcripts, as all isolated RNA had been reverse transcribed. Profiling relied on immunoSEQ multiplex PCR, and the TCRdb table lists in-frame clones only, not all of them. The data show approximately 300,000 clones, with approximately 9.9% seen just once and roughly 0.014% held by the top ten. Sequenced sample: naive CD4+ T cells from blood. Source of these receptors: a woman aged 30 to 39 in good health.

The J gene is TRBJ1-1, the V gene TRBV10-3; D not resolved. Germline V gives CDR1 ENHRY, CDR2 SYGVKD. The CDR3 has 11 amino acids. V lost 6 bases to trimming and J lost 6 bases, with 8 bases between them. CDR3 region: CAIRGRSEAFF. DNA of the CDR3: TGTGCCATCAGGGGGAGGTCTGAAGCTTTCTTT.

This clone was detected only a few times. The chain combines TRBV18 with TRBJ2-7; D uncertain. CDR3 length: 14 amino acids. Trimming left V 3 bases short and J 5 bases short, with 14 bases between. Per germline, CDR1 KGHSH and CDR2 LQKENI. CDR3 in amino acids: CASSPGLGRHEQYF. The DNA for the CDR3 is TGTGCCAGCTCACCGGGCTTGGGTAGGCACGAGCAGTACTTC.

The chain joins TRBV7-2 to TRBJ2-3; a weak D match, TRBD2 (6 bases). The length of the CDR3 is 14 residues. V was shortened by 5 bases and J by 2 bases, with 11 bases between the two germline ends. In germline, CDR1 is SGHTA, CDR2 FQGNSA. The DNA for the CDR3 is TGTGCCAGCAGCCGGGACTTATACACAGATACGCAGTATTTT. It translates to CASSRDLYTDTQYF.

This clone occurred a few times. The genes are TRBV2 and TRBJ2-1; the match to TRBD2 covers 11 bases. The CDR3 runs 15 residues. V shed 4 bases, J shed 7 bases, and the junction held 6 bases outside the gene matches. The germline CDR1 and CDR2 sequences are SNHLY and FYNNEI. The CDR3, as DNA: TGTGCCAGCAGTGTACTAGCGGGAGTAAGTAATGAGCAGTTCTTC. It is translated as CASSVLAGVSNEQFF.

This clone has more than one count but fewer than ten. This rearrangement joins TRBV7-9 to TRBJ2-1; 10 positions agree with TRBD1. This CDR3 region has 16 residues. The germline V gene encodes CDR1 SEHNR and CDR2 FQNEAQ (reference sequence). Trimming cost V 6 bases and J 0 bases; bases outside gene matches: 5. CDR3 in amino acids: CASRTRTGGSYNEQFF. Written as DNA, the CDR3 is TGTGCCAGCAGAACCAGGACAGGGGGCTCCTACAATGAGCAGTTCTTC.

This chain joins TRBV28 and TRBJ2-7; a possible D gene is TRBD1 (5 bases). The ends were cut back, 6 bases at V and 1 base at J, with 13 bases in the middle. From germline, CDR1 is MDHEN and CDR2 SYDVKM. The CDR3 has 14 amino acids. CDR3 nucleotides: TGTGCCAGCAGCGACACGGCAGGGTCCTACGAGCAGTACTTC. Protein product: CASSDTAGSYEQYF.

Points on this clone: The same CDR3 also results from other DNA sequences found in this sample. V and J are TRBV18 and TRBJ2-5, with D maybe TRBD1 (6 bases). Germline V gives CDR1 KGHSH, CDR2 LQKENI. The CDR3 consists of 13 residues. Trimming removed 3 bases from V and 4 bases from J, with 9 bases in between. CDR3: CASSPGQSETQYF. Here the CDR3 DNA reads TGTGCCAGCTCACCGGGACAATCAGAGACCCAGTACTTC.

This clone was seen a few times. The chain links TRBV4-3 to TRBJ2-5, with TRBD1 matching over 10 bases. V shed 3 bases, J shed 0 bases, and the junction held 10 bases outside the gene matches. The CDR3 is 18 amino acids. The germline gives CDR1 LGHNA, CDR2 YSLEER. This CDR3 is CASSHGITGTGDQETQYF. Here the CDR3 DNA reads TGCGCCAGCAGCCACGGAATTACCGGGACAGGGGACCAAGAGACCCAGTACTTC.

This chain uses TRBV7-3 with TRBJ2-1; TRBD1 matches at 10 bases. This CDR3 has 15 amino acids. V dropped 5 bases and J dropped 15; count of bases not matched to a gene: 16. CDR1 and CDR2 (germline): SGHTA, FQGTGA. CDR3 amino acids: CASSNGQGDLTERFF. The CDR3 nucleotides are TGTGCCAGCAGCAACGGACAGGGGGATCTAACGGAACGGTTCTTC.

This clone was counted between two and nine times. V gene TRBV9 combines with J gene TRBJ2-1; 12 nucleotides line up with TRBD2. V gave up 0 bases and J gave up 7 bases; unmatched junction bases: 5. Per germline, CDR1 SGDLS and CDR2 YYNGEE. The CDR3 totals 16 residues. This chain's CDR3 is CASSVGGLAGGNEQFF. CDR3 coding DNA: TGTGCCAGCAGCGTAGGAGGGCTAGCGGGAGGGAATGAGCAGTTCTTC. Using reference TRBV9 and TRBJ2-1 for the parts outside the CDR3, the full variable domain is DSGVTQTPKHLITATGQRVTLRCSPRSGDLSVYWYQQSLDQGLQFLIQYYNGEERAKGNILERFSAQQFPDLHSELNLSSLELGDSALYFCASSVGGLAGGNEQFFGPGTRLTVL.

This chain connects TRBV2 to TRBJ2-7, with TRBD1 identical over 7 bases. The CDR3 extends over 14 amino acids. The J segment lost 1 base and the V segment lost 4 bases, leaving 4 bases of the junction unmatched. Germline V gene lookup returns CDR1 SNHLY and CDR2 FYNNEI. This chain's CDR3 is CASSATGVSYEQYF. The CDR3 DNA follows: TGTGCCAGCAGTGCTACAGGGGTTTCCTACGAGCAGTACTTC. Full variable domain (missing parts from reference TRBV2 and TRBJ2-7): EPEVTQTPSHQVTQMGQEVILRCVPISNHLYFYWYRQILGQKVEFLVSFYNNEISEKSEIFDDQFSVERPDGSNFTLKIRSTKLEDSAMYFCASSATGVSYEQYFGPGTRLTVT.

This clone was seen more than once but under ten times. The rearrangement joins TRBV5-6 to TRBJ2-3, with TRBD2 matching 7 bases. Trimming cost V 2 bases and J 4 bases; bases outside gene matches: 4. CDR1 and CDR2 from the germline V gene are SGHDT and YYEEEE. This CDR3 is built from 14 residues. The chain's CDR3 is CASSLGGRADTQYF. The CDR3 region has the DNA TGTGCCAGCAGCTTAGGCGGGAGAGCAGATACGCAGTATTTT.

This clone has a handful of counts. The germline gene is not matched at one end of the junction; a read error may be the cause. This chain uses TRBV29-1 with TRBJ2-3; D is possibly TRBD1 (6 bases). Germline CDR1 is SQVTM and CDR2 is ANQGSEA. The CDR3 contains 16 residues. The CDR3 region has the DNA TGCAGCCTTGAGGCCCAGGGGCCAAGGTCCACAGATACGCAGTATTTT. It yields the protein CSLEAQGPRSTDTQYF.

The chain links TRBV28 to TRBJ1-1; 8 bases are a match to TRBD1. This CDR3 is built from 17 residues. From germline, CDR1 is MDHEN and CDR2 SYDVKM. The V and J ends lost 5 bases and 0 bases, in that order; junction bases with no gene match: 11. The CDR3 protein is CASSPLGGQALNTEAFF. CDR3 in DNA: TGTGCCAGCAGTCCCCTTGGGGGACAGGCCTTGAACACTGAAGCTTTCTTT.

The chain has TRBV12-5 and TRBJ1-5, with D uncertain. Trimming pared 5 bases from V and 9 bases from J, leaving 11 bases between. CDR1 and CDR2 (germline): LGHNT, FRNRAP. The CDR3 contains 12 residues. CDR3 region: CASGLPGRPQHF. The CDR3 nucleotides are TGTGCTAGTGGTCTACCTGGTCGGCCCCAGCATTTT.

This clone was seen more than once but under ten times. This CDR3 reads CASSVGTSGSDEQFF. DNA for the CDR3: TGTGCCAGCAGCGTAGGGACTAGCGGGAGTGATGAGCAGTTCTTC. The chain employs TRBV9 and TRBJ2-1, with TRBD2 matching over 13 bases. V gave up 0 bases and J gave up 8 bases; unmatched junction bases: 2. The CDR3 covers 15 residues. Germline CDR1 and CDR2: SGDLS and YYNGEE.

The V and J genes are TRBV28 and TRBJ2-7, with a possible D match to TRBD2 (5 bases). Trimming took 6 bases from V and 1 from J, leaving 16 bases between them. Germline V gives CDR1 MDHEN, CDR2 SYDVKM. The length of the CDR3 is 15 residues. CDR3 region: CASSSRSGGSYEQYF. The CDR3 nucleotides read TGTGCCAGCAGCTCCCGATCCGGAGGTTCCTACGAGCAGTACTTC.